The entry below describes one TCR beta chain. Original analysis: Reference gene primer amplification in the assay estimated nucleated cell counts. Sequencing was performed with immunoSEQ multiplex PCR; in TCRdb, only in-frame clones are kept and a portion is missing. That table is the source of V, J and clone size, and D and trimming were worked out from the DNA. The sample carries some 130,000 clones, 84% recorded once. Deletions cut 4 bases from V and 6 bases from J, with 10 bases between. The V gene's germline CDR1 is SGHRS and CDR2 YFSETQ. The CDR3 extends over 13 amino acids. The data were taken from a study of blood T cell repertoires in COVID-19. Whole-study context: Acute and convalescent COVID-19 samples came from the United States, Italy and Spain. Nucleic acid was either cDNA or gDNA, and it came from T cells, B-cell-depleted T cells, or PBMCs.

The chain joins TRBV5-1 to TRBJ2-2, with D perhaps matching TRBD1 (6 bases). The clonotype originates from a human donor in a cohort sampled during active COVID-19. The sample was peripheral blood. The CDR3 region is CASSEQGSGELFF. For the CDR3, the DNA is TGCGCCAGCAGCGAACAGGGATCCGGGGAGCTGTTTTTT.